This TCR beta chain was recorded in a study of regulatory T cells in long-lasting Graves disease. Study-wide points: With persistent disease, TRBV28, TRBJ1-2 and TRBJ2-5 were the favored segments.

Specified time point: newly diagnosed GD, antithyroid drugs for less than 3 months. The TCR library was made from RNA that had been extracted from PBMCs in TRIzol. The germline V gene has CDR1 SQVTM and CDR2 ANQGSEA. CDR3 length: 14 residues. Trimming pared 0 bases from V and 1 base from J, leaving 7 bases between. TCR beta libraries were built with iRepertoire HTBI primers and Arm-PCR of CDR3 regions. In TCRdb, the multiplex PCR reads were re-called with MiXCR into one record per CDR3 protein. The data contain 400,000 to 450,000 distinct CDR3 sequences, roughly 17% of them singletons. About this clonotype: The antigen remains undetermined.

These data also formed part of another study, on T cells in Graves' hyperthyroidism and ophthalmopathy. That paper states: A set of HTBI primers served as the primers for a first-round RT-PCR of the TCR CDR3.

This chain uses TRBV29-1 with TRBJ1-3, with D perhaps matching TRBD1 (5 bases). This sequence was found in a woman aged 25 to 45 with Graves disease. Specimen: peripheral blood mononuclear cells (PBMCs), collected at new diagnosis, from a patient treated with antithyroid drugs. CDR3 residues: CSVEDRGSGNTIYF. In DNA, the CDR3 is TGCAGCGTTGAAGATCGGGGGTCTGGAAACACCATATATTTT. The full variable domain, completed using reference TRBV29-1 and TRBJ1-3, is SAVISQKPSRDICQRGTSLTIQCQVDSQVTMMFWYRQQPGQSLTLIATANQGSEATYESGFVIDKFPISRPNLTFSTLTVSNMSPEDSSIYLCSVEDRGSGNTIYFGEGSWLTVV.